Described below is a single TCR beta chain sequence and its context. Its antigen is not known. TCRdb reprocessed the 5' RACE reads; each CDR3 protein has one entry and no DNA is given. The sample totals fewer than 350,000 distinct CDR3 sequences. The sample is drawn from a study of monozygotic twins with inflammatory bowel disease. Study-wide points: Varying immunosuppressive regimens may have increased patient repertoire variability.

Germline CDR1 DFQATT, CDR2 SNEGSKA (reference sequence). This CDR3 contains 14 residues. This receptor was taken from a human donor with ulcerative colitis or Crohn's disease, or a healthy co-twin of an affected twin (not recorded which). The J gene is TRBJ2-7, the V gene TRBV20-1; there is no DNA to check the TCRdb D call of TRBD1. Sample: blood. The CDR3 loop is CSARDRGTTYEQYF.